Below, 2 T cell receptor beta chains from the same sample are listed, as sequenced in a study of T cell responses to AZD1222 COVID-19 vaccine. This table comes from immunoSEQ multiplex PCR, and its TCRdb copy is limited to in-frame clones, with some not included. This sample has more than 95,000 clones; 88% occur once, and the top ten carry approximately 9%. Source: peripheral blood, taken on day 0 of AZD1222 vaccination. The receptors derive from an adult in good health.

The chain uses TRBV20-1 and TRBJ1-2, with 9 bases fitting TRBD1. There are 14 residues in the CDR3. The germline gives CDR1 DFQATT, CDR2 SNEGSKA (reference sequence). Germline trimming cut 3 bases from V and 4 bases from J; bases unmatched to any gene: 6. The CDR3 loop is CSASQTGQGYGYTF. The CDR3, as DNA: TGCAGTGCTAGTCAAACGGGACAGGGCTATGGCTACACCTTC.

The CDR3 DNA sequence: TGCAGCGTTGAAGGCGAGGGCGGGACTAGCACAGATACGCAGTATTTT. Amino acids: CSVEGEGGTSTDTQYF. The chain employs TRBV29-1 and TRBJ2-3; possibly TRBD2 for D (6 bases). CDR1 and CDR2 from the germline V gene are SQVTM and ANQGSEA. The CDR3 spans 16 residues. Trimming took off 1 base at V and 0 bases at J, with 14 bases between the two ends.